Listed here are 7 T cell receptor beta chains from one sample, sequenced in a study of post-analysis software for immune sequencing data. Built from TCR beta cDNA, the libraries had unique molecular identifiers in them. One entry per CDR3 protein results from TCRdb running MiXCR on the PCR reads. This sample has hundreds of thousands of distinct CDR3 sequences, with 44% found just once. What these receptors recognize is not known. Points from the study as a whole: TRBV5-6, TRBV5-1 and TRBV20-1 belonged to a set of roughly five TRBV segments that were more frequent in patients than controls.

Material for sequencing was blood. The receptor source for this set is a girl aged 10-17 years with multiple sclerosis.

This clonotype was observed a few times. The chain carries TRBV12-3 or TRBV12-4 and TRBJ2-1; the D is unclear. Trimming took off 6 bases at V and 8 bases at J, with 8 bases between the two ends. The CDR3 covers 11 residues. DNA of the CDR3: TGTGCCAGCAGAACTGACGATGAGCAGTTCTTC. Protein sequence: CASRTDDEQFF.

The chain combines TRBV12-3 or TRBV12-4 with TRBJ2-6; D is possibly TRBD2 (5 bases). The V and J ends lost 7 bases and 1 base respectively, with 17 bases between them. This CDR3 has 17 amino acids. In DNA, the CDR3 is TGTGCCAGCAATCGGGATAGCTCTGTATCTGGGGCCAACGTCCTGACTTTC. This encodes CASNRDSSVSGANVLTF.

The genes are TRBV5-5 and TRBJ2-2, with D hard to call. Germline CDR1 and CDR2: SGHKS and YYEKEE (reference sequence). The CDR3 has 13 amino acids. The ends were cut back, 2 bases at V and 6 bases at J, with 8 bases in the middle. The CDR3 loop reads CASSFPPAGELFF. As DNA, the CDR3 is TGTGCCAGCAGCTTCCCCCCCGCCGGGGAGCTGTTTTTT.

V is TRBV6-5 and J is TRBJ1-6; D gene unclear. V was trimmed by 2 bases and J by 12 bases, leaving 14 bases between them. The germline CDR1 and CDR2 sequences are MNHEY and SVGAGI. The CDR3 covers 14 residues. Here the CDR3 reads CASSYVIGDLPLHF. The CDR3 DNA is TGTGCCAGCAGTTACGTTATCGGCGACCTACCCCTCCACTTT.

The chain links TRBV4-2 to TRBJ2-7, with 7 bases identical to TRBD2. The CDR3 has 16 amino acids. After removal of 3 bases from V and 1 base from J, the junction contained 9 bases not matched to a gene. Germline V gene lookup returns CDR1 LGHNA and CDR2 YNFKEQ. CDR3 DNA: TGTGCCAGCAGCCAGCCCAAGGCTAGCGGATCCTACGAGCAGTACTTC. Translation gives CASSQPKASGSYEQYF.

V gene TRBV4-1 combines with J gene TRBJ2-5; TRBD1 matches 8 bases. TRBJ2-7 matches the DNA end more closely, so the J call is doubtful. The length of the CDR3 is 15 residues. The V gene's germline CDR1 is MGHRA and CDR2 YSYEKL. CDR3 protein: CASSQPRTGTSEQYF. The CDR3 DNA reads TGCGCCAGCAGCCAACCCCGGACAGGGACGAGCGAGCAGTACTTC.

The chain joins TRBV7-2 to TRBJ2-1, with 8 nucleotides matching TRBD1. Trimming took 3 bases from V and 7 from J; bases not matched to a gene: 8. CDR1 is SGHTA, CDR2 FQGNSA, per germline. This CDR3 region has 15 residues. The CDR3 loop reads CTSSFLGQERNEQFF. The CDR3 nucleotides read TGTACCAGCAGCTTTCTGGGACAGGAGAGAAATGAGCAGTTCTTC.